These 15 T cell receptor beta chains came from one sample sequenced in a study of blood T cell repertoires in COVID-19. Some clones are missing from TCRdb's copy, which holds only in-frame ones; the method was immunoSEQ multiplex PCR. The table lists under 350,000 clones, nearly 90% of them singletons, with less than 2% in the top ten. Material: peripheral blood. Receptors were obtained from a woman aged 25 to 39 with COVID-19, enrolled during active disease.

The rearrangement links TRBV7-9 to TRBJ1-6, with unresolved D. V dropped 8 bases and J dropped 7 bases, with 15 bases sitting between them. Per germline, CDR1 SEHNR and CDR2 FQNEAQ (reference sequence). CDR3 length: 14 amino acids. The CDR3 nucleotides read TGTGCCAGCCGAATCGGAGGGTGGAATTCACCCCTCCACTTT. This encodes CASRIGGWNSPLHF. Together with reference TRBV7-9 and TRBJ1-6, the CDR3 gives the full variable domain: DTGVSQNPRHKITKRGQNVTFRCDPISEHNRLYWYRQTLGQGPEFLTYFQNEAQLEKSRLLSDRFSAERPKGSFSTLEIQRTEQGDSAMYLCASRIGGWNSPLHFGNGTRLTVT.

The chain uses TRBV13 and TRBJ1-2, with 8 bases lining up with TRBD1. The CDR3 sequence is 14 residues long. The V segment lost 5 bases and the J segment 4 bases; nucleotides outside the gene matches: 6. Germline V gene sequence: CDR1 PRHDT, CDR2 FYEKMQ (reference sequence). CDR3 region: CASSRRGLSYGYTF. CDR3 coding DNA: TGTGCCAGCAGCCGCAGGGGGCTGAGCTATGGCTACACCTTC.

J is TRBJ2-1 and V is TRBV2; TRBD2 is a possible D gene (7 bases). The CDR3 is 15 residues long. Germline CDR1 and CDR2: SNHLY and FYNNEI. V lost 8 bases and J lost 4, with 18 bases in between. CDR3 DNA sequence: TGTGCCAGCCCAGCCGAGGGGGGGGCTTACAATGAGCAGTTCTTC. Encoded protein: CASPAEGGAYNEQFF. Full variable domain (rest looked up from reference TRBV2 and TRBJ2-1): EPEVTQTPSHQVTQMGQEVILRCVPISNHLYFYWYRQILGQKVEFLVSFYNNEISEKSEIFDDQFSVERPDGSNFTLKIRSTKLEDSAMYFCASPAEGGAYNEQFFGPGTRLTVL.

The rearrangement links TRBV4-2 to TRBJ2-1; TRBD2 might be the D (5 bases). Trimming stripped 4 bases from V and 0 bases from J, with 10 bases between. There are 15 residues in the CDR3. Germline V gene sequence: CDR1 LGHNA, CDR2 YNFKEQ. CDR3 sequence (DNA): TGTGCCAGCAGCCGGGCGGGCAACTCCTACAATGAGCAGTTCTTC. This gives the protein CASSRAGNSYNEQFF.

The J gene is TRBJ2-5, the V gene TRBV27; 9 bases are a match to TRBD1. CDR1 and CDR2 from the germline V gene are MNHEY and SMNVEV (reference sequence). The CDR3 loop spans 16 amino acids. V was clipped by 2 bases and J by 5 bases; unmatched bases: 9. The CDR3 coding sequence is TGTGCCAGCAGTTTAATTCCAGGACAGGGGAGGGAGACCCAGTACTTC. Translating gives CASSLIPGQGRETQYF.

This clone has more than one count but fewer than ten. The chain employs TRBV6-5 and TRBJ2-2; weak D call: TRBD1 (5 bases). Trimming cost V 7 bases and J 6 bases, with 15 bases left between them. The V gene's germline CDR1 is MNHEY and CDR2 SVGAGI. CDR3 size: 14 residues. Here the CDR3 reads CASTRTMAAGELFF. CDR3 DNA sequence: TGTGCCAGCACCAGGACAATGGCTGCCGGGGAGCTGTTTTTT.

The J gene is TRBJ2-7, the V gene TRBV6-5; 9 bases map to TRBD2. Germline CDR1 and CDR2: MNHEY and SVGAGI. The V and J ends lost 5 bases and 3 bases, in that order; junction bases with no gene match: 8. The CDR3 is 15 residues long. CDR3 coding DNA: TGTGCCAGCAGTCCAGGGCTAGCGGGGAACTACGAGCAGTACTTC. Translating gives CASSPGLAGNYEQYF.

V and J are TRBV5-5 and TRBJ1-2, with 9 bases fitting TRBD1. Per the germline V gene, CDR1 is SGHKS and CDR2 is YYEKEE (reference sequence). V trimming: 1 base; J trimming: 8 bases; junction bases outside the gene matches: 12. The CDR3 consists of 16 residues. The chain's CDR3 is CASSLHGTGKSRGYTF. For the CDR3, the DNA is TGTGCCAGCAGCTTGCACGGGACAGGGAAGTCTCGCGGCTACACCTTC.

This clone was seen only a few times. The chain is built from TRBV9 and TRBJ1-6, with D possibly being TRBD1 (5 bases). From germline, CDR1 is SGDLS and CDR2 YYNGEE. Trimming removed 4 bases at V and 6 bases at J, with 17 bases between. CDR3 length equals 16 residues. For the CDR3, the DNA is TGTGCCAGCAGCACCCCGGGGCCGGGAGGTAATTCACCCCTCCACTTT. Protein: CASSTPGPGGNSPLHF.

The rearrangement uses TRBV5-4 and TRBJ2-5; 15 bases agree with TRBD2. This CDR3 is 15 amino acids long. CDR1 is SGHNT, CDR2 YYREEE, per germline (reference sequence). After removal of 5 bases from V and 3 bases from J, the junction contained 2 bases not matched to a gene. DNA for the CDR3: TGTGCCAGCAGACGGACTAGCGGGGGGGAAGAGACCCAGTACTTC. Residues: CASRRTSGGEETQYF.

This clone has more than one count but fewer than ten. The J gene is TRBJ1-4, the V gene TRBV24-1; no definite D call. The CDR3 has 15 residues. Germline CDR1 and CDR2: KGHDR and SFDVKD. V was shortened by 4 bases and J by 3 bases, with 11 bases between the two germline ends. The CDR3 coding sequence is TGTGCCACCAGTGACGGCACAGCGGCTAATGAAAAACTGTTTTTT. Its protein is CATSDGTAANEKLFF.

The CDR3 spells CASSGQYTGELFF. DNA of the CDR3: TGTGCCAGCAGTGGACAATACACCGGGGAGCTGTTTTTT. The V call is TRBV2, the J call TRBJ2-2; unclear D gene. This CDR3 has 13 residues. Trimming pared 4 bases from V and 3 bases from J, leaving 6 bases between. CDR1 is SNHLY, CDR2 FYNNEI, per germline.

CDR3 sequence: CASNKEVGTDTQYF. CDR3 in DNA: TGTGCCAGCAACAAAGAGGTGGGCACAGATACGCAGTATTTT. This rearrangement joins TRBV7-2 to TRBJ2-3; D is uncertain. The CDR3 sequence is 14 residues long. The V gene lost 7 bases and the J gene lost 1 base, with 12 bases spanning the gap. Looked up from germline, CDR1 is SGHTA and CDR2 is FQGNSA.

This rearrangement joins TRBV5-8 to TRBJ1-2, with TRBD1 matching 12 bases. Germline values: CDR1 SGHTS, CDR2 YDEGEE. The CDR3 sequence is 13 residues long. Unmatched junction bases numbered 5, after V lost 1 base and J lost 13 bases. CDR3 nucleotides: TGTGCCAGCAGCTTGAGGGGACAGGGGGCTGGCACCTTC. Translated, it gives CASSLRGQGAGTF.

The CDR3 bases are TGTGCCAGCAGCTTGGCCGGAAACACCATATATTTT. Translating gives CASSLAGNTIYF. This chain links TRBV13 with TRBJ1-3, with D unresolved. The CDR3 loop spans 12 amino acids. The V end lost 3 bases, the J end lost 4 bases, and 4 bases lay between the germline ends. Germline V gene lookup returns CDR1 PRHDT and CDR2 FYEKMQ (reference sequence).